The TCR beta chain described here comes from a study of CD8 T cells in Susac syndrome (dated by TCRdb to between 2018 and 2021). Broadly, across the study: Among the sequenced Susac syndrome patients, about six had clinically active disease and eight were in clinical remission. Repertoire sequencing was used to test whether CD8+ T cell activation and differentiation in Susac syndrome was antigen driven. At blood withdrawal, Susac syndrome patients were therapy-naive, treated with corticosteroids (with IVIg additionally given to some), or treated with IVIg alone. Points the paper makes about the study in general: The number of individuals in the TCR sequencing and HLA analysis was recognized as being relatively small. The CD4+ T cell repertoire of patients with Susac syndrome showed no detectable clonal expansion.

Peripheral blood CD8+ and CD4+ T cells from healthy donors, Susac syndrome patients and multiple sclerosis patients were profiled by high-throughput TCR beta sequencing. Susac syndrome patients met recently defined diagnostic criteria for definite or probable disease. Bulk CD8+ and CD4+ T cells were purified magnetically by negative isolation, whereas CD8+ TEMRA cells were enriched by FACS. Blood was collected in EDTA tubes and processed within 24 hours, with PBMCs isolated through density gradient centrifugation. PBMCs intended for TCR sequencing were frozen in liquid nitrogen and were later thawed in a 37 degrees C water bath. The sorted or isolated CD4+, CD8+ and CD8+ TEMRA cells had a purity of 90% or higher. Counted from cysteine to phenylalanine, this CDR3 has 14 amino acids. The DNA shown is the 42-base CDR3, in frame from base 1. CDR1 is given as SGHRS and CDR2 as YFSETQ, both from the germline V gene. At the junction V is shortened by 3 bases and J by 10 bases; bases outside the gene matches: 6.

RNA was extracted using the RNeasy kit, and about 0.45 to 1 microgram was reverse transcribed with random hexamers. The immunoSEQ multiplex PCR assay, covering 54 Vbeta and 13 Jbeta segments, was used to amplify TCR beta CDR3 regions. Bias from PCR amplification was corrected by using a synthetic template baseline for primer optimization and for computational correction. Concerning the study's data processing: Reads were assigned to V, D and J genes according to IMGT and analyzed in immunoSEQ Analyzer, with only productive sequences retained. Clonality was calculated as one minus the Shannon entropy normalized by log2 of the number of productive unique sequences. For each patient and control, public and private clones were evaluated among the 100 most prevalent clones. Clones were defined as Susac-specific if absent from the healthy and MS cohorts, from around 1,000 published viral clones and from other ImmuneACCESS disease sequences. Through fastp at Q25 and MiXCR, TCRdb rebuilt clones from the public reads, retaining in-frame beta chains. Every entry covers one CDR3 protein and lists the most common genes and DNA from its rows. What appears here as the V and J calls and clone size reflects TCRdb's work, not the paper's. Present in this sample are fewer than 200,000 distinct CDR3 sequences, 91% of which were seen just once. The biggest ten clones account for around 0.1% of the sample.

Remarks on this clonotype: This clone's antigen is unknown. No qualities accompany the bases; no much larger clone lies one base away.

The V and J genes are TRBV5-1 and TRBJ1-6; 8 central nucleotides agree with TRBD1. The TCR was taken from a human donor with Susac syndrome. Sequenced sample: CD4+ T cells from PBMCs. The CDR3 region has the sequence CASSWDRFGSPLHF. In nucleotide form, the sequence is TGCGCCAGCAGCTGGGACAGGTTTGGCTCACCCCTCCACTTT.